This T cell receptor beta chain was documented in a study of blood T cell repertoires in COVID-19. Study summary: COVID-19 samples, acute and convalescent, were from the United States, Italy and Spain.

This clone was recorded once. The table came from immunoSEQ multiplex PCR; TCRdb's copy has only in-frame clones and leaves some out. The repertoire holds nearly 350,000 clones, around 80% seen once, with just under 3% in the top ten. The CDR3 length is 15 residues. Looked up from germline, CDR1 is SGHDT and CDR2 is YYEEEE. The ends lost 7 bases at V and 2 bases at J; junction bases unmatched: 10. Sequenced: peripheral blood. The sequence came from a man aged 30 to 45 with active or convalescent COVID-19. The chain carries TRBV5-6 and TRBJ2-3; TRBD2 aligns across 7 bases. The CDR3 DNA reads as TGTGCCAGCGCAGGAGGCCTAGCGGCCACAGATACGCAGTATTTT. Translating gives CASAGGLAATDTQYF.